This T cell receptor beta chain emerged from a study of OX40 agonist ivuxolimab in advanced cancers. Study overall: Participants averaged approximately 65 years of age (range roughly 23 to 90) and were under 90% male. Study observations and caveats: Dosing at 0.1 to 3.0 mg/kg was accompanied by clonal expansion of CD4+ and CD8+ blood T cells by week 6. Nonresponders, in some cases, also had low normalized T-cell clonal expansion. CD4+ T cells averaged fewer expanded clones than CD8+ T cells.

Clones were sequenced by immunoSEQ multiplex PCR, and TCRdb holds only the in-frame ones, with some missing. The data show 65,000 to 95,000 clones, over 75% seen once. As to this clone: Antigen unknown.

CDR1 is SGHRS and CDR2 is YFSETQ in the germline V gene. V dropped 1 base and J dropped 4; count of bases not matched to a gene: 4. The length of the CDR3 is 14 residues. This TCR came from an adult with an advanced solid tumor such as melanoma, head and neck, liver or kidney cancer. This sample comprised CD4+ or CD8+ T cells sorted from blood, obtained in a trial of the OX40 agonist ivuxolimab. The V gene is TRBV5-1, the J gene TRBJ2-7; 8 bases align to TRBD1. CDR3 coding DNA: TGCGCCAGCAGCTTGACAGGGGGATTGTACGAGCAGTACTTC. Protein sequence: CASSLTGGLYEQYF.